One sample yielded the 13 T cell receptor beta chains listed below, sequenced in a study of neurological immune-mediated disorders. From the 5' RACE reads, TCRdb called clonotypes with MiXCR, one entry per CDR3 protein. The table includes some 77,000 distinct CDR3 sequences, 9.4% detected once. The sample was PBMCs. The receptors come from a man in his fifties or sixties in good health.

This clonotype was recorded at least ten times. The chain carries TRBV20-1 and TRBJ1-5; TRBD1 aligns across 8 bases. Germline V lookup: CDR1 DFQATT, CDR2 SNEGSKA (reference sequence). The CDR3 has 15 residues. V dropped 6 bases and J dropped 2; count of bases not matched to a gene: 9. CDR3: CSANFEGQGNQPQHF. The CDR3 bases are TGCAGTGCGAACTTCGAGGGACAGGGCAATCAGCCCCAGCATTTT.

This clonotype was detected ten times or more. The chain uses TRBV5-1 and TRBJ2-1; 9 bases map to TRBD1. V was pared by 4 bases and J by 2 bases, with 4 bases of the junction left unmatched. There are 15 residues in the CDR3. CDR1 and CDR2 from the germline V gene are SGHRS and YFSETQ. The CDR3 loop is CASSPGQGPYNEQFF. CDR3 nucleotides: TGCGCCAGCAGCCCGGGACAGGGACCCTACAATGAGCAGTTCTTC.

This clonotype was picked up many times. The CDR3 is CATSDSDREAFF. In DNA form, the CDR3 reads TGTGCCACCAGTGACTCAGACAGGGAAGCTTTCTTT. The chain combines TRBV24-1 with TRBJ1-1; maybe TRBD1 (6 bases). Trimming took 4 bases from V and 8 from J, leaving 10 bases between them. This CDR3 has 12 amino acids. Looked up from germline, CDR1 is KGHDR and CDR2 is SFDVKD.

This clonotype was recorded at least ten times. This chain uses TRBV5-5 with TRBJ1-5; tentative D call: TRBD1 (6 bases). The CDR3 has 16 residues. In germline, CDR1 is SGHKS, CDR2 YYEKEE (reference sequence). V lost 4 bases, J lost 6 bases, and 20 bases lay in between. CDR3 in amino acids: CASSPVRGALVQPQHF. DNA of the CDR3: TGTGCCAGCAGCCCTGTTCGGGGGGCGTTGGTTCAGCCCCAGCATTTT.

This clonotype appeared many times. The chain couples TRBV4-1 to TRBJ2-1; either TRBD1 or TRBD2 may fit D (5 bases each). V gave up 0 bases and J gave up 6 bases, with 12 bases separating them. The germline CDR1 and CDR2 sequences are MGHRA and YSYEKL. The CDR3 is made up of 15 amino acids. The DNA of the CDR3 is TGCGCCAGCAGCCAAGATGAGGGGCAGGGCAATGAGCAGTTCTTC. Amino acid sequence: CASSQDEGQGNEQFF.

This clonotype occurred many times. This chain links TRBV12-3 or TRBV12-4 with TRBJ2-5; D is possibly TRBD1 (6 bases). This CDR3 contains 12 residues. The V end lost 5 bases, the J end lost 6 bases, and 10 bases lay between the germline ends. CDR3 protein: CASSGTIKTQYF. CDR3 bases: TGTGCCAGCAGTGGGACAATAAAGACCCAGTACTTC.

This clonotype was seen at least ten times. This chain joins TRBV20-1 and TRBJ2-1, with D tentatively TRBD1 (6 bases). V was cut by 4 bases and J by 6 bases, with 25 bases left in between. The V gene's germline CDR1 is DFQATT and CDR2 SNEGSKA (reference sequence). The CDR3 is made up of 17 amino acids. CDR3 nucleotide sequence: TGCAGTGCTATGGCCTTACTAGGACAGCGGCTTGGCAATGAGCAGTTCTTC. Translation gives CSAMALLGQRLGNEQFF.

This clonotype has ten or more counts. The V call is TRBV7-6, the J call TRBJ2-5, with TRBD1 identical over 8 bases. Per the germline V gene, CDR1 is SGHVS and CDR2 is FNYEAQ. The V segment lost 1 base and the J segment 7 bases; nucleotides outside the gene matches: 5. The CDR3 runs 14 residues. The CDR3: CASSLDWGTGTQYF. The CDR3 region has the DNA TGTGCCAGCAGCTTAGACTGGGGGACAGGGACCCAGTACTTC.

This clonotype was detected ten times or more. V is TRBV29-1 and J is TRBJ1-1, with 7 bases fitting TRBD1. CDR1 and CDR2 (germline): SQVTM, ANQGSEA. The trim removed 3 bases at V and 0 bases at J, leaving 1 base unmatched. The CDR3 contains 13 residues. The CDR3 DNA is TGCAGCGTTGAGGGACAGATGAACACTGAAGCTTTCTTT. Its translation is CSVEGQMNTEAFF.

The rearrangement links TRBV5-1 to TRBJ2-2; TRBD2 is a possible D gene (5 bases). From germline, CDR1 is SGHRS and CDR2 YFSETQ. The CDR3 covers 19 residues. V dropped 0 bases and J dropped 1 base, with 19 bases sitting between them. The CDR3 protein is CASSLEATGLRGNTGELFF. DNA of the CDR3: TGCGCCAGCAGCTTGGAGGCAACCGGGCTCCGGGGGAACACCGGGGAGCTGTTTTTT.

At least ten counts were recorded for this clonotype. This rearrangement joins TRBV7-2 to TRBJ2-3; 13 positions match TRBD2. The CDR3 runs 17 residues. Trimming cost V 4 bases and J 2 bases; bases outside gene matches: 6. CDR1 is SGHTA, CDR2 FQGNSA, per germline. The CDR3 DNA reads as TGTGCCAGCAGCTCCCAACTAGCGGGAGGGATCACAGATACGCAGTATTTT. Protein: CASSSQLAGGITDTQYF.

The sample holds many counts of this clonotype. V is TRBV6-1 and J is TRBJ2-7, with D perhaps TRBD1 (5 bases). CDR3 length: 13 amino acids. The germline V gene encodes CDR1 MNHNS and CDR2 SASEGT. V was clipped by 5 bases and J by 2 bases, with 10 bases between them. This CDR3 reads CASSIQATYEQYF. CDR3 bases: TGTGCCAGCAGTATACAGGCGACCTACGAGCAGTACTTC.

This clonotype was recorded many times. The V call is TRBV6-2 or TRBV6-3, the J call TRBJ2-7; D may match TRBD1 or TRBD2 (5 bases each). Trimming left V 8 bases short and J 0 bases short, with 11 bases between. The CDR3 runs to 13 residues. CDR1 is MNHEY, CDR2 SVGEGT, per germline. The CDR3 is CASGDVGSYEQYF. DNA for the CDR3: TGTGCCAGCGGGGACGTGGGCTCCTACGAGCAGTACTTC.